This entry is about one T cell receptor beta chain. Its specificity is unknown. CD8+CD57+ cell expansion, shown by flow cytometry, had occurred in the patients selected for sequencing. Severe acquired aplastic anemia was the diagnosis recorded for all patients. Per germline, CDR1 WSHSY and CDR2 SAAADI. The ends were cut back, 2 bases at V and 4 bases at J, with 11 bases in the middle. The CDR3 has 14 residues. This entry belongs to a study of CD8+CD57+ T cells in acquired aplastic anemia. Study at large: Quantities of DNA derived from sorted CD4+ and CD8+ cells averaged around 3 ug. General study results and limits: The CD8+ Simpson's diversity of patients and controls was not significantly different.

It was genomic DNA that served as the template for profiling TCR beta VDJ and CDR3. One entry per CDR3 protein, called by TCRdb with MiXCR from the reads. Seen here are about 290,000 distinct CDR3 sequences, approximately 60% observed once, and the top ten hold under 1.5%. This receptor was identified in a human donor with aplastic anemia. Material: sorted CD4+, CD8+, or CD8+CD57+ T cells (not recorded which) from PBMCs. The chain is built from TRBV10-2 and TRBJ2-5; weak D call: TRBD2 (6 bases). The CDR3 DNA sequence: TGCGCCAGCAGTGAGGAACTAGCTACAGAGACCCAGTACTTC. It codes for CASSEELATETQYF.